The present T cell receptor beta chain was sequenced within a study of PD-1 blockade in classical Hodgkin lymphoma. Notes on this clone: Other DNA sequences in this sample translate to the same CDR3.

Time point here: cycle 4 day 1 (C4D1), after 5 to 7 weeks of nivolumab. Each patient experienced a relapse that followed autologous stem cell transplantation, and brentuximab vedotin exposure varied. Best responses fell into complete response, partial response or progressive disease. Trimming stripped 4 bases from V and 0 bases from J, with 6 bases between. CDR3 length: 13 residues. Germline loops: CDR1 SEHNR, CDR2 FQNEAQ (reference sequence). Only in-frame clones appear in the TCRdb table, and some are missing; sequencing was by immunoSEQ multiplex PCR. The sample carries 90,000 to 100,000 clones, around four fifths recorded once.

The specimen was peripheral blood mononuclear cells (PBMCs), collected before the fourth cycle of nivolumab. The chain couples TRBV7-9 to TRBJ1-1; D gene unclear. The TCR sequence derives from a human donor with classical Hodgkin lymphoma. Here the CDR3 reads CASSSYMNTEAFF. CDR3 nucleotide sequence: TGTGCCAGCAGCTCATACATGAACACTGAAGCTTTCTTT.